The next 32 T cell receptor beta chains were all read from a single sample in a study of cytomegalovirus exposure and HLA in healthy donors. The PCR made use of 60 Vbeta and 13 Jbeta primers. The repertoire was sequenced with immunoSEQ multiplex PCR; TCRdb's copy has only in-frame clones and lacks some. The data hold 200,000 to 250,000 clones, with more than 75% observed a single time. The sample was PBMCs. The receptors shown here come from a human donor in good health.

This clone was detected once. The chain carries TRBV15 and TRBJ2-4; 11 positions agree with TRBD1. Germline-derived CDR1 and CDR2 are LNHNV and YYDKDF (reference sequence). Trimming cost V 0 bases and J 2 bases; bases outside gene matches: 9. The CDR3 has 19 residues. CDR3 DNA sequence: TGTGCCACCAGCAGAGAAGCCACCGGGACAGGGGGTCCCAAAAACATTCAGTACTTC. This sequence encodes CATSREATGTGGPKNIQYF.

This chain joins TRBV27 and TRBJ2-3, with D perhaps matching TRBD2 (6 bases). Trimming took off 5 bases at V and 7 bases at J, with 19 bases between the two ends. This CDR3 spans 15 amino acids. Germline V gene lookup returns CDR1 MNHEY and CDR2 SMNVEV (reference sequence). CDR3 bases: TGTGCCAGCAGTCCGGGGACTCCTACCGCCCATACGCAGTATTTT. Its protein is CASSPGTPTAHTQYF.

The gene calls are TRBV19 and TRBJ2-3, with D maybe TRBD2 (7 bases). The germline gives CDR1 LNHDA, CDR2 SQIVND (reference sequence). V was cut by 5 bases and J by 3 bases, with 15 bases left in between. The CDR3 covers 15 residues. This CDR3 reads CASSREDRFTDTQYF. The CDR3 DNA reads as TGTGCCAGTAGTCGGGAGGACAGATTTACAGATACGCAGTATTTT. Complete variable domain (other parts from reference TRBV19 and TRBJ2-3): DGGITQSPKYLFRKEGQNVTLSCEQNLNHDAMYWYRQDPGQGLRLIYYSQIVNDFQKGDIAEGYSVSREKKESFPLTVTSAQKNPTAFYLCASSREDRFTDTQYFGPGTRLTVL.

J is TRBJ2-3 and V is TRBV28; D ambiguous. V gave up 6 bases and J gave up 2 bases, with 6 bases separating them. The CDR3 consists of 12 residues. Germline V gene lookup returns CDR1 MDHEN and CDR2 SYDVKM. The CDR3, as DNA: TGTGCCAGCAGGTCCTACACAGATACGCAGTATTTT. Amino acid sequence: CASRSYTDTQYF.

This chain joins TRBV5-1 and TRBJ2-2, with TRBD2 matching over 8 bases. The germline V gene has CDR1 SGHRS and CDR2 YFSETQ. V lost 3 bases, J lost 2 bases, and 6 bases stayed unmatched. The CDR3 extends over 16 amino acids. The CDR3 DNA reads TGCGCCAGCAGCTGGTCCGGGACTAGTAACACCGGGGAGCTGTTTTTT. Encoded protein: CASSWSGTSNTGELFF. The whole variable domain, remainder taken from reference TRBV5-1 and TRBJ2-2, is KAGVTQTPRYLIKTRGQQVTLSCSPISGHRSVSWYQQTPGQGLQFLFEYFSETQRNKGNFPGRFSGRQFSNSRSEMNVSTLELGDSALYLCASSWSGTSNTGELFFGEGSRLTVL.

J is TRBJ2-7 and V is TRBV5-1; 8 positions match TRBD2. The V gene's germline CDR1 is SGHRS and CDR2 YFSETQ. V dropped 4 bases and J dropped 4; count of bases not matched to a gene: 16. This CDR3 comprises 17 residues. CDR3 bases: TGCGCCAGCAGCCCAGGTGGCGTAGCGGGATATCGGTACGAGCAGTACTTC. The encoded protein is CASSPGGVAGYRYEQYF.

This clone has just one count. J is TRBJ2-2 and V is TRBV15; D is possibly TRBD1 or TRBD2 (5 bases each). With 9 bases removed from V and 1 base from J, the gap between germline ends came to 9 bases. This CDR3 is built from 13 residues. CDR1 is LNHNV and CDR2 is YYDKDF in the germline V gene (reference sequence). The CDR3 nucleotides are TGTGCCACGAGCGGACAGAACACCGGGGAGCTGTTTTTT. Its translation is CATSGQNTGELFF.

The V and J genes are TRBV28 and TRBJ2-3, with 9 bases lining up with TRBD2. The CDR3 loop spans 14 amino acids. The germline V gene has CDR1 MDHEN and CDR2 SYDVKM. V dropped 7 bases and J dropped 6; count of bases not matched to a gene: 8. The CDR3, as DNA: TGTGCCAGCAAAGCGGCGGGAGGGGCGGATACGCAGTATTTT. Its translation: CASKAAGGADTQYF.

The chain carries TRBV5-1 and TRBJ1-4; TRBD1 might be the D (6 bases). V lost 4 bases and J 4 bases, leaving 14 bases between the germline ends. CDR1 SGHRS and CDR2 YFSETQ come from the germline V gene. The CDR3 is made up of 15 amino acids. This CDR3 reads CASSPRTVVNEKLFF. In DNA, the CDR3 is TGCGCCAGCAGCCCGAGGACAGTCGTTAATGAAAAACTGTTTTTT.

The chain combines TRBV5-1 with TRBJ2-7; 7 bases fit TRBD1. Germline V lookup: CDR1 SGHRS, CDR2 YFSETQ. V shed 1 base and J 3 bases; nucleotides not matched to a gene: 1. This CDR3 is built from 13 residues. CDR3 in amino acids: CASSLTGVYEQYF. CDR3 nucleotides: TGCGCCAGCAGCTTGACAGGGGTCTACGAGCAGTACTTC.

V usage is TRBV5-1 and J usage is TRBJ2-1; 7 bases are shared with TRBD2. This CDR3 comprises 14 residues. Germline V gene sequence: CDR1 SGHRS, CDR2 YFSETQ. Trimming cost V 0 bases and J 5 bases; bases outside gene matches: 2. The CDR3 DNA sequence: TGCGCCAGCAGCTTGGGACTAGCCCACAATGAGCAGTTCTTC. It encodes CASSLGLAHNEQFF.

This rearrangement joins TRBV7-2 to TRBJ2-1, with TRBD2 identical over 12 bases. The CDR3 is made up of 18 amino acids. The V and J ends lost 6 bases and 0 bases, in that order; junction bases with no gene match: 9. Germline V gives CDR1 SGHTA, CDR2 FQGNSA. In DNA, the CDR3 is TGTGCCAGCAGGGCCAGACCGGGACTAGCGGGCTCCTACAATGAGCAGTTCTTC. Amino acids: CASRARPGLAGSYNEQFF.

The chain is built from TRBV18 and TRBJ1-1; D not certain. CDR1 KGHSH and CDR2 LQKENI come from the germline V gene. The V end was cut by 2 bases, the J end by 11 bases, with 18 bases between. This CDR3 has 14 residues. The CDR3 sequence is CASSPNAAVREAFF. The CDR3 DNA follows: TGTGCCAGCTCACCAAACGCGGCCGTCCGTGAGGCTTTCTTT.

The chain joins TRBV29-1 to TRBJ2-1; TRBD2 matches 11 bases. CDR3 length: 15 amino acids. Germline V lookup: CDR1 SQVTM, CDR2 ANQGSEA. J lost 4 bases, V lost 1 base, and 3 bases had no gene match. The CDR3 sequence is CSVEGGTSGYNEQFF. The CDR3, as DNA: TGCAGCGTTGAAGGAGGGACTAGCGGATACAATGAGCAGTTCTTC.

The chain uses TRBV19 and TRBJ2-3; 10 bases map to TRBD1. Germline trimming cut 1 base from V and 3 bases from J; bases unmatched to any gene: 4. The CDR3 is 16 residues long. From germline, CDR1 is LNHDA and CDR2 SQIVND (reference sequence). The CDR3 nucleotides are TGTGCCAGTAGTATAGGGGGGACAGGGGTGACAGATACGCAGTATTTT. Translated, it gives CASSIGGTGVTDTQYF.

This clone was seen a few times. The V and J genes are TRBV4-3 and TRBJ1-2; D remains ambiguous. V was pared by 0 bases and J by 0 bases, with 14 bases between. This CDR3 is built from 17 residues. Germline CDR1 LGHNA, CDR2 YSLEER. CDR3: CASSQEPGGAPNYGYTF. For the CDR3, the DNA is TGCGCCAGCAGCCAAGAGCCAGGAGGTGCCCCTAACTATGGCTACACCTTC.

The genes are TRBV2 and TRBJ1-1; tentatively, D is TRBD1 (5 bases). This CDR3 has 13 residues. Germline CDR1 is SNHLY and CDR2 is FYNNEI. V lost 8 bases to trimming and J lost 0 bases, with 10 bases between them. The CDR3 DNA reads TGTGCCAGCGCCCGACAGATGAACACTGAAGCTTTCTTT. Its protein is CASARQMNTEAFF.

This clone has ten or more counts. J is TRBJ2-7 and V is TRBV5-1, with D possibly being TRBD1 (7 bases). Between the trimmed V and J ends, which lost 1 base and 2 bases, there was a span of 13 bases. This CDR3 has 15 residues. Germline CDR1 and CDR2: SGHRS and YFSETQ. This CDR3 reads CASSLNAGGTYEQYF. Written as DNA, the CDR3 is TGCGCCAGCAGCTTGAACGCAGGGGGGACCTACGAGCAGTACTTC. Supplemented by reference TRBV5-1 and TRBJ2-7, the full variable domain reads KAGVTQTPRYLIKTRGQQVTLSCSPISGHRSVSWYQQTPGQGLQFLFEYFSETQRNKGNFPGRFSGRQFSNSRSEMNVSTLELGDSALYLCASSLNAGGTYEQYFGPGTRLTVT.

This chain uses TRBV29-1 with TRBJ2-3; TRBD2 is a possible D gene (6 bases). This CDR3 has 14 amino acids. Germline lookup yields CDR1 SQVTM and CDR2 ANQGSEA. The V end lost 3 bases, the J end lost 4 bases, and 14 bases lay between the germline ends. CDR3 DNA: TGCAGCGTTGAGACCGCGCCGGGGGCAGATACGCAGTATTTT. Its translation is CSVETAPGADTQYF.

This sequence joins TRBV6-1 and TRBJ1-1, with 8 bases lining up with TRBD1. This CDR3 spans 15 amino acids. With V trimmed by 10 bases and J by 7 bases, 17 bases remained unmatched. Germline loops: CDR1 MNHNS, CDR2 SASEGT. The CDR3 coding sequence is TGTGCCATCGGCTCAGGACAGGGTTCTTTCCTTGAAGCTTTCTTT. This encodes CAIGSGQGSFLEAFF.

J is TRBJ2-3 and V is TRBV5-3; TRBD2 is a possible D gene (6 bases). TRBV5-3 is placed among ORFs of uncertain function. Trimming took off 2 bases at V and 3 bases at J, with 13 bases between the two ends. The CDR3 extends over 15 amino acids. CDR3 nucleotide sequence: TGTGCCAGAAGCTTTTCCGGGAGCGTAACAGATACGCAGTATTTT. It is translated as CARSFSGSVTDTQYF.

The chain joins TRBV29-1 to TRBJ1-4; the D is unclear. This CDR3 spans 13 amino acids. CDR1 is SQVTM, CDR2 ANQGSEA, per germline. V was cut by 5 bases and J by 2 bases, with 9 bases left in between. CDR3 amino acids: CSVREATNEKLFF. The CDR3, as DNA: TGCAGCGTTCGAGAAGCCACTAATGAAAAACTGTTTTTT.

The gene calls are TRBV7-9 and TRBJ1-2, with a tentative D call TRBD1 (5 bases). Germline values: CDR1 SEHNR, CDR2 FQNEAQ (reference sequence). V was shortened by 1 base and J by 4 bases, with 16 bases between the two germline ends. The CDR3 is 16 amino acids. CDR3 nucleotide sequence: TGTGCCAGCAGCTTAGAGGGTGGGGCCAGCCCCTATGGCTACACCTTC. This translates into CASSLEGGASPYGYTF. Looking up the rest from reference TRBV7-9 and TRBJ1-2 gives the full variable domain: DTGVSQNPRHKITKRGQNVTFRCDPISEHNRLYWYRQTLGQGPEFLTYFQNEAQLEKSRLLSDRFSAERPKGSFSTLEIQRTEQGDSAMYLCASSLEGGASPYGYTFGSGTRLTVV.

V usage is TRBV5-1 and J usage is TRBJ2-1; 9 bases align to TRBD2. Germline loops: CDR1 SGHRS, CDR2 YFSETQ. After removal of 5 bases from V and 7 bases from J, the junction contained 4 bases not matched to a gene. CDR3 size: 13 residues. The CDR3 reads CASREGLANEQFF. CDR3 sequence (DNA): TGCGCCAGCAGGGAAGGACTAGCGAATGAGCAGTTCTTC. Looking up the rest from reference TRBV5-1 and TRBJ2-1 gives the full variable domain: KAGVTQTPRYLIKTRGQQVTLSCSPISGHRSVSWYQQTPGQGLQFLFEYFSETQRNKGNFPGRFSGRQFSNSRSEMNVSTLELGDSALYLCASREGLANEQFFGPGTRLTVL.

CDR3 amino acids: CASTPGVGYEQYF. CDR3 nucleotide sequence: TGTGCCAGCACCCCGGGAGTCGGTTACGAGCAGTACTTC. The chain combines TRBV6-5 with TRBJ2-5; D is possibly TRBD2 (6 bases). The DNA end lines up better with TRBJ2-7; the J call may be wrong. There are 13 residues in the CDR3. The germline V gene encodes CDR1 MNHEY and CDR2 SVGAGI.

The J gene is TRBJ2-1, the V gene TRBV6-1; unclear D gene. Germline values: CDR1 MNHNS, CDR2 SASEGT. V shed 2 bases and J shed 8 bases, with 4 bases lying between them. There are 11 residues in the CDR3. The CDR3 DNA sequence: TGTGCCAGCAGTGAACTCGATGAGCAGTTCTTC. It encodes CASSELDEQFF.

The chain's CDR3 is CASSLARTSGRTDTQYF. For the CDR3, the DNA is TGTGCCAGCAGCTTAGCGAGGACTAGCGGGAGGACAGATACGCAGTATTTT. The gene calls are TRBV7-2 and TRBJ2-3; 14 bases line up with TRBD2. Germline loops: CDR1 SGHTA, CDR2 FQGNSA. V gave up 0 bases and J gave up 3 bases; unmatched junction bases: 2. The CDR3 has 17 amino acids.

The V call is TRBV5-1, the J call TRBJ2-7; 8 bases line up with TRBD2. Per germline, CDR1 SGHRS and CDR2 YFSETQ. Germline trimming cut 4 bases from V and 2 bases from J; bases unmatched to any gene: 23. The CDR3 has 20 amino acids. The CDR3 nucleotides are TGCGCCAGCAGCCCCGGGGCGCGGGGGGCCCCTGGGCTAGTTGCCTACGAGCAGTACTTC. Its protein product is CASSPGARGAPGLVAYEQYF.

This chain connects TRBV6-5 to TRBJ1-5; D gene uncertain. The CDR3 is made up of 13 amino acids. Trimming took off 5 bases at V and 7 bases at J, with 12 bases between the two ends. Germline V gives CDR1 MNHEY, CDR2 SVGAGI. The CDR3 DNA is TGTGCCAGCAGTCGGACGCCGGGGCAGCCCCAGCATTTT. As protein: CASSRTPGQPQHF.

The chain employs TRBV18 and TRBJ2-1, with D maybe TRBD1 (5 bases). The CDR3 is made up of 14 amino acids. Germline V CDR1 and CDR2: KGHSH, LQKENI. Trimming stripped 2 bases from V and 3 bases from J, with 8 bases between. The CDR3 loop reads CASSPRTNYNEQFF. For the CDR3, the DNA is TGTGCCAGCTCACCAAGGACAAACTACAATGAGCAGTTCTTC.

This sequence joins TRBV19 and TRBJ1-1; tentatively, D is TRBD1 (5 bases). This CDR3 contains 15 residues. Germline V gene data show CDR1 as LNHDA and CDR2 as SQIVND (reference sequence). The ends were cut back, 0 bases at V and 1 base at J, with 9 bases in the middle. The CDR3 bases are TGTGCCAGTAGTATAGAACCAGGGCCGAACACTGAAGCTTTCTTT. Translated, it gives CASSIEPGPNTEAFF.

The gene calls are TRBV7-9 and TRBJ1-2; D ambiguous. CDR1 is SEHNR, CDR2 FQNEAQ, per germline (reference sequence). The CDR3 totals 12 residues. The V end lost 6 bases, the J end lost 4 bases, and 9 bases lay between the germline ends. CDR3 region: CASSAGPYGYTF. DNA for the CDR3: TGTGCCAGCAGTGCAGGTCCCTATGGCTACACCTTC.